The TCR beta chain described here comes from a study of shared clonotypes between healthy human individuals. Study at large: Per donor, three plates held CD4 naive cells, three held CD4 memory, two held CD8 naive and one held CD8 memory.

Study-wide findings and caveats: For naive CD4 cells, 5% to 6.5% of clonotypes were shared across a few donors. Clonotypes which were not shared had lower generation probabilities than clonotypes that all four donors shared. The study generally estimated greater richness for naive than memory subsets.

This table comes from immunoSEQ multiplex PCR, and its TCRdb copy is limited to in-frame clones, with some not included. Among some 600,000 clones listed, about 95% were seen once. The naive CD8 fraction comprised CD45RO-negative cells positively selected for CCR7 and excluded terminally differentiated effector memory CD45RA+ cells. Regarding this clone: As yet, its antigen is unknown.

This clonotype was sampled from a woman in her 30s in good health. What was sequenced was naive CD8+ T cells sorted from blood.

The CDR3 loop is CATSRAVGNNQPQHF. The CDR3 region has the DNA TGTGCCACCAGCAGAGCGGTGGGGAACAATCAGCCCCAGCATTTT. The chain recombines TRBV15 with TRBJ1-5; D gene unclear. This CDR3 region has 15 residues. Germline V gene lookup returns CDR1 LNHNV and CDR2 YYDKDF (reference sequence). V was trimmed by 1 base and J by 3 bases, leaving 10 bases between them. The full variable domain, completed using reference TRBV15 and TRBJ1-5, is DAMVIQNPRYQVTQFGKPVTLSCSQTLNHNVMYWYQQKSSQAPKLLFHYYDKDFNNEADTPDNFQSRRPNTSFCFLDIRSPGLGDTAMYLCATSRAVGNNQPQHFGDGTRLSIL.